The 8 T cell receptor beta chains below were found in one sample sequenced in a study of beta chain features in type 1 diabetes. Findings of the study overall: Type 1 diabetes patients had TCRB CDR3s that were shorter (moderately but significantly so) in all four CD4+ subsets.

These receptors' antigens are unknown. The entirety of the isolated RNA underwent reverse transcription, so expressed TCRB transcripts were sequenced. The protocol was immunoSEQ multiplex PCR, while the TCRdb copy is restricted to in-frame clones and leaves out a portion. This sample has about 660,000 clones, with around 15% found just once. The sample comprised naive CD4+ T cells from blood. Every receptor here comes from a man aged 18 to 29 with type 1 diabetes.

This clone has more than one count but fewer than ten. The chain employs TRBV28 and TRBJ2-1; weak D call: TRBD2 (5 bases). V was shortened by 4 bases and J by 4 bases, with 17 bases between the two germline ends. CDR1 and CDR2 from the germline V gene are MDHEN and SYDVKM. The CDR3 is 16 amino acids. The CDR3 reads CASSSPRGWEYNEQFF. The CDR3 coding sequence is TGTGCCAGCAGTTCCCCCCGTGGTTGGGAGTACAATGAGCAGTTCTTC.

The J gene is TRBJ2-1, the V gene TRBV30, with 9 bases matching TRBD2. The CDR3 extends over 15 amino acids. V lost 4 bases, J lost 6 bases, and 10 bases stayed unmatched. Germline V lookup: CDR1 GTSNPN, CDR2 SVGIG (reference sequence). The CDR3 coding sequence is TGTGCCTGGACGCTTAGCGGGAGCTGGAGCAATGAGCAGTTCTTC. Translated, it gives CAWTLSGSWSNEQFF.

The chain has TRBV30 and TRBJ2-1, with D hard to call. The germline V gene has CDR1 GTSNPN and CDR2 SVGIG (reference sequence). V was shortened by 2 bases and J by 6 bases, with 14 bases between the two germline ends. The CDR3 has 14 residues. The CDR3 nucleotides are TGTGCCTGGAGTTCCACGATGGGCGCCAATGAGCAGTTCTTC. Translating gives CAWSSTMGANEQFF.

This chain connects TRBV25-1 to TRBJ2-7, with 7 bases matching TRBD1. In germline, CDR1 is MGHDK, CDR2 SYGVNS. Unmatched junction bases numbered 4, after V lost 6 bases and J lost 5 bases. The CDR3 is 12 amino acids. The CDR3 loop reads CASRLTGNEQYF. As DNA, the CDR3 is TGTGCCAGCAGGCTGACAGGGAACGAGCAGTACTTC.

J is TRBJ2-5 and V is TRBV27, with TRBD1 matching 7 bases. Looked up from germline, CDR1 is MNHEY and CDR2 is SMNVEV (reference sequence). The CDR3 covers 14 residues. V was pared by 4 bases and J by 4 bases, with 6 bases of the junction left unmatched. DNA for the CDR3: TGTGCCAGCAGTTCACCGACAGGGCGAGAGACCCAGTACTTC. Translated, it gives CASSSPTGRETQYF.

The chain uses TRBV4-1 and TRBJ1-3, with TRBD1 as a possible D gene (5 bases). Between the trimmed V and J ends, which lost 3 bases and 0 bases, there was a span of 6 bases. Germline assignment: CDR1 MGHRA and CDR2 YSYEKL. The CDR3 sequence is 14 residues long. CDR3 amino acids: CASSHRDSGNTIYF. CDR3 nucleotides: TGCGCCAGCAGCCACAGGGACTCTGGAAACACCATATATTTT.

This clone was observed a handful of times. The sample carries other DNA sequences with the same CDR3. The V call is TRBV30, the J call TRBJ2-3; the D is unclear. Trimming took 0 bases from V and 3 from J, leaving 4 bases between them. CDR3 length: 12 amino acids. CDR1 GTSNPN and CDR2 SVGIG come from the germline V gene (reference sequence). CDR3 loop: CAWSVRTDTQYF. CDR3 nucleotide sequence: TGTGCCTGGAGTGTTAGAACAGATACGCAGTATTTT.

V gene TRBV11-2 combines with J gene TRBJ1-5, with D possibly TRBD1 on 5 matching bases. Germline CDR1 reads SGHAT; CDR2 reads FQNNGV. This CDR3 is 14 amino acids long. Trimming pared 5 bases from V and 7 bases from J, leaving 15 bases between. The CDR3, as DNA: TGTGCCAGCAGCCCAGGGCAGGGTAGGCAGCCCCAGCATTTT. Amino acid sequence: CASSPGQGRQPQHF.